Presented here are 19 T cell receptor beta chains from one specimen sequenced in a study of blood T cell repertoires in COVID-19. The method was immunoSEQ multiplex PCR; TCRdb's version includes in-frame clones alone and lacks a portion of them. The table lists over 250,000 clones, 89% of them singletons, with less than 2% in the top ten. The sequenced sample was PBMCs or T cells enriched from blood (not recorded which). The receptors come from a woman aged 60-75 years who had recovered from COVID-19.

This clone has only a few counts. V and J are TRBV6-5 and TRBJ1-1, with TRBD1 as a possible D gene (6 bases). V was cut by 6 bases and J by 3 bases, with 14 bases left in between. The V gene's germline CDR1 is MNHEY and CDR2 SVGAGI. The CDR3 covers 14 residues. As DNA, the CDR3 is TGTGCCAGCAGGACAGGTGCTTATTACACTGAAGCTTTCTTT. It is translated as CASRTGAYYTEAFF.

The genes are TRBV11-2 and TRBJ1-1; D is perhaps TRBD1 (5 bases). Germline CDR1 is SGHAT and CDR2 is FQNNGV. CDR3 length: 14 residues. The V gene lost 3 bases and the J gene lost 5 bases, with 13 bases spanning the gap. The CDR3 loop reads CASSFHTEGTEAFF. CDR3 in DNA: TGTGCCAGCAGCTTTCACACGGAGGGGACTGAAGCTTTCTTT.

This clone was counted once. The chain employs TRBV2 and TRBJ1-2; D not certain. CDR1 is SNHLY, CDR2 FYNNEI, per germline. Trimming took 2 bases from V and 8 from J, leaving 12 bases between them. The CDR3 extends over 13 amino acids. As DNA, the CDR3 is TGTGCCAGCAGTGAATGGGAGATCGAGGGCTACACCTTC. Residues: CASSEWEIEGYTF.

The V call is TRBV3-1 (or the pseudogene TRBV3-2), the J call TRBJ2-7, with 9 bases identical to TRBD2. Germline V gene data show CDR1 as LGHDT and CDR2 as YNNKEL (reference sequence). V lost 0 bases and J lost 4; bases outside the gene matches: 7. The CDR3 spans 16 residues. This CDR3 reads CASSQDPLAGWYEQYF. The CDR3 DNA is TGTGCCAGCAGCCAAGATCCGCTAGCGGGATGGTACGAGCAGTACTTC.

The chain links TRBV14 to TRBJ2-7; TRBD2 matches at 9 bases. Germline V gives CDR1 SGHDN, CDR2 FVKESK. V was clipped by 2 bases and J by 3 bases; unmatched bases: 26. This CDR3 contains 22 residues. The DNA for the CDR3 is TGTGCCAGCAGCCAAAATCCCGGGGGGCTAGCGGGGTCGCTGAACTCCCACTACGAGCAGTACTTC. Its protein is CASSQNPGGLAGSLNSHYEQYF.

The J gene is TRBJ1-3, the V gene TRBV7-6, with 7 bases that match TRBD1. The V gene end was trimmed by 11 bases and the J gene end by 2 bases; junction bases not matched to a gene: 3. Germline CDR1 reads SGHVS; CDR2 reads FNYEAQ. This CDR3 comprises 12 residues. CDR3 protein: CASTGTGNTIYF. CDR3 nucleotides: TGTGCCTCGACAGGGACTGGAAACACCATATATTTT.

The rearrangement joins TRBV18 to TRBJ2-7; a possible D gene is TRBD1 (6 bases). V was cut by 4 bases and J by 5 bases, with 15 bases left in between. Germline V gene sequence: CDR1 KGHSH, CDR2 LQKENI. The length of the CDR3 is 14 residues. The chain's CDR3 is CASSQNRDTHEQYF. The CDR3 DNA follows: TGTGCCAGCTCACAAAACAGGGACACACACGAGCAGTACTTC. The whole variable domain, filled in from reference TRBV18 and TRBJ2-7, reads NAGVMQNPRHLVRRRGQEARLRCSPMKGHSHVYWYRQLPEEGLKFMVYLQKENIIDESGMPKERFSAEFPKEGPSILRIQQVVRGDSAAYFCASSQNRDTHEQYFGPGTRLTVT.

The V gene is TRBV9, the J gene TRBJ2-3; 12 nucleotides align to TRBD2. CDR3 length: 17 residues. V was clipped by 4 bases and J by 5 bases; unmatched bases: 11. CDR1 and CDR2 from the germline V gene are SGDLS and YYNGEE. The CDR3 loop is CASSRLTSGGYRDTQYF. CDR3 sequence (DNA): TGTGCCAGCAGCCGACTAACTAGCGGGGGGTACAGAGATACGCAGTATTTT.

The chain combines TRBV2 with TRBJ1-3; D not resolved. The CDR3 runs to 13 residues. The germline V and J ends were trimmed by 6 bases and 2 bases, with 8 bases remaining between them. Germline V CDR1 and CDR2: SNHLY, FYNNEI. CDR3 sequence: CASRAGTGNTIYF. The CDR3 bases are TGTGCCAGCAGAGCCGGGACTGGAAACACCATATATTTT.

This sequence joins TRBV28 and TRBJ1-2, with D unresolved. The CDR3 consists of 16 residues. Germline values: CDR1 MDHEN, CDR2 SYDVKM. Trimming pared 2 bases from V and 4 bases from J, leaving 17 bases between. The DNA for the CDR3 is TGTGCCAGCAGTTTACCGTCCGACTATCGGGGCTATGGCTACACCTTC. Protein: CASSLPSDYRGYGYTF.

This chain joins TRBV29-1 and TRBJ2-1; 12 positions match TRBD2. Germline CDR1 and CDR2: SQVTM and ANQGSEA. This CDR3 has 15 amino acids. Losses at the gene ends were 3 bases for V and 9 bases for J; bases not matched to a gene: 9. The chain's CDR3 is CSVDETSGRRIEQFF. Here the CDR3 DNA reads TGCAGCGTTGATGAGACTAGCGGGAGAAGAATTGAGCAGTTCTTC.

The chain joins TRBV4-2 to TRBJ1-5, with 7 positions matching TRBD1. Germline CDR1 reads LGHNA; CDR2 reads YNFKEQ. Trimming took 4 bases from V and 4 from J; bases not matched to a gene: 4. This CDR3 contains 14 residues. The CDR3 nucleotides are TGTGCCAGCAGCCGACCGGGACAGAATCAGCCCCAGCATTTT. As protein: CASSRPGQNQPQHF.

The rearrangement uses TRBV3-1 (or the pseudogene TRBV3-2) and TRBJ1-4; D is unresolved. With 4 bases removed from V and 8 bases from J, the gap between germline ends came to 20 bases. The CDR3 is 16 amino acids. Germline CDR1 is LGHDT and CDR2 is YNNKEL (reference sequence). As DNA, the CDR3 is TGTGCCAGCAGCCCGGCCGGGTTCTACACCGGGGAAAAACTGTTTTTT. It translates to CASSPAGFYTGEKLFF.

The chain uses TRBV9 and TRBJ1-6; maybe TRBD1 (5 bases). The CDR3 loop spans 16 amino acids. V was pared by 2 bases and J by 6 bases, with 15 bases between. Germline CDR1 SGDLS, CDR2 YYNGEE. The CDR3, as DNA: TGTGCCAGCAGCGTCAATCTACAGGCGGCTAATTCACCCCTCCACTTT. Amino acid sequence: CASSVNLQAANSPLHF.

This chain uses TRBV5-4 with TRBJ2-5; 13 nucleotides line up with TRBD2. The CDR3 covers 17 residues. Germline CDR1 reads SGHNT; CDR2 reads YYREEE (reference sequence). The junction had 10 bases not matched to a gene; V was cut back by 4 bases and J by 4 bases. CDR3 region: CASSPHTSGGAGETQYF. CDR3 in DNA: TGTGCCAGCAGCCCGCACACTAGCGGGGGGGCCGGAGAGACCCAGTACTTC. Filled out from reference TRBV5-4 and TRBJ2-5, the complete variable domain reads ETGVTQSPTHLIKTRGQQVTLRCSSQSGHNTVSWYQQALGQGPQFIFQYYREEENGRGNFPPRFSGLQFPNYSSELNVNALELDDSALYLCASSPHTSGGAGETQYFGPGTRLLVL.

V usage is TRBV28 and J usage is TRBJ2-6; 8 nucleotides line up with TRBD1. The CDR3 covers 18 residues. The germline gives CDR1 MDHEN, CDR2 SYDVKM. The trim removed 4 bases at V and 3 bases at J, leaving 11 bases unmatched. The CDR3 is CASSSPPGQGNGANVLTF. CDR3 nucleotides: TGTGCCAGCAGTTCCCCACCCGGACAGGGCAATGGGGCCAACGTCCTGACTTTC.

The table lists this clone with a count of one. V usage is TRBV13 and J usage is TRBJ2-1; TRBD2 agrees at 11 bases. The CDR3 spans 15 residues. CDR1 and CDR2 (germline): PRHDT, FYEKMQ (reference sequence). J lost 8 bases, V lost 4 bases, and 7 bases had no gene match. CDR3 bases: TGTGCCAGCAGCTCCATAGCGGGGGGGCTGCATGAGCAGTTCTTC. Translating gives CASSSIAGGLHEQFF.

This sequence joins TRBV27 and TRBJ2-5, with TRBD1 identical over 7 bases. The germline CDR1 and CDR2 sequences are MNHEY and SMNVEV (reference sequence). Trimming at V came to 5 bases and at J to 5 bases, leaving 11 bases not matched to a gene. The CDR3 length is 15 residues. This CDR3 is CASSPAQGRHETQYF. Written as DNA, the CDR3 is TGTGCCAGCAGTCCCGCACAGGGGCGGCACGAGACCCAGTACTTC.

V gene TRBV5-1 combines with J gene TRBJ1-1, with TRBD1 identical over 8 bases. From germline, CDR1 is SGHRS and CDR2 YFSETQ. V was clipped by 0 bases and J by 8 bases; unmatched bases: 12. The CDR3 length is 16 residues. CDR3 nucleotides: TGCGCCAGCAGCTTGGTAGGGACAGGAGGGCGGAGGGAAGCTTTCTTT. As protein: CASSLVGTGGRREAFF. Filled out from reference TRBV5-1 and TRBJ1-1, the complete variable domain reads KAGVTQTPRYLIKTRGQQVTLSCSPISGHRSVSWYQQTPGQGLQFLFEYFSETQRNKGNFPGRFSGRQFSNSRSEMNVSTLELGDSALYLCASSLVGTGGRREAFFGQGTRLTVV.